This T cell receptor beta chain came from a study of post-analysis software for immune sequencing data. Study background: Included courses were relapsing-remitting and secondary progressive multiple sclerosis; progressive-relapsing multiple sclerosis was also included. Findings and limits, study-wide: Five or six TRBV segments, TRBV5-6, TRBV5-1 and TRBV20-1 among them, were found more frequent in patients than controls. People with multiple sclerosis had a significantly lower normalized Chao1 diversity than controls did.

Built from TCR beta cDNA, the libraries had unique molecular identifiers in them. Starting from about 0.98 to 11 million T cells, the study yielded approximately 500,000 cDNA molecules. Via MiXCR, TCRdb re-called the PCR reads, giving one row per CDR3 protein. The data show 450,000 to 650,000 distinct CDR3 sequences, about 40% seen once. About this clonotype itself: No antigen is known for it.

CDR3 length equals 14 residues. The V end lost 2 bases, the J end lost 5 bases, and 13 bases lay between the germline ends. This sequence originates from a girl under 18 with multiple sclerosis. The sample taken for sequencing was blood. The chain joins TRBV12-3 or TRBV12-4 to TRBJ2-7; no firm D call. CDR3 nucleotide sequence: TGTGCCAGCAGTTTAATGGCCCAGGTCCACGAGCAGTACTTC. This gives the protein CASSLMAQVHEQYF.